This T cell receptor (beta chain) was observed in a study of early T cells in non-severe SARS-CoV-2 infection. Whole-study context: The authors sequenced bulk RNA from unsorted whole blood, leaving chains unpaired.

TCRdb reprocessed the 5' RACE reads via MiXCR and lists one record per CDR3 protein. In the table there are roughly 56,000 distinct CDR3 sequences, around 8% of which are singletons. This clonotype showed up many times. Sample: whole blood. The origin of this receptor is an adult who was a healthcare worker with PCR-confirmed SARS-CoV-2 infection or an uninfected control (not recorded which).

This CDR3 reads CSAFKGRADTQYF. In DNA, the CDR3 is TGCAGTGCTTTCAAAGGCCGAGCAGATACGCAGTATTTT. This rearrangement joins TRBV20-1 to TRBJ2-3; D not certain. Germline V gives CDR1 DFQATT, CDR2 SNEGSKA (reference sequence). The CDR3 runs 13 residues. V was trimmed by 5 bases and J by 4 bases, leaving 13 bases between them.